This note documents a single T cell receptor beta chain sequence. The antigen remains unidentified. Assays covered some 94,000 TCR templates per sample. Repertoires were generated with immunoSEQ multiplex PCR, while TCRdb's copy carries only in-frame clones and drops some. The sample has roughly 80,000 clones; roughly 87% are singletons. V dropped 0 bases and J dropped 6 bases, with 8 bases sitting between them. The CDR3 is 14 amino acids. Germline-derived CDR1 and CDR2 are LNHNV and YYDKDF (reference sequence). The entry originates in a study of siplizumab effects on memory and regulatory T cells. Study outcomes and limitations: Roughly 75-96% of proliferating CD4+ or CD8+ clones lacked a naive or memory phenotype that could be assigned. Unstimulated subsets were the mapping target of only a minor fraction of alloreactive clones. Naive T cells looked more diverse than memory cells and looked like major alloresponse contributors.

This chain uses TRBV15 with TRBJ2-2, with D maybe TRBD2 (6 bases). The receptor was isolated from a human donor in good health. The sample was Tregs sorted from blood. The CDR3 DNA reads TGTGCCACCAGCAGAGATTCGGGGGCCGGGGAGCTGTTTTTT. It translates to CATSRDSGAGELFF. Filled out from reference TRBV15 and TRBJ2-2, the complete variable domain reads DAMVIQNPRYQVTQFGKPVTLSCSQTLNHNVMYWYQQKSSQAPKLLFHYYDKDFNNEADTPDNFQSRRPNTSFCFLDIRSPGLGDTAMYLCATSRDSGAGELFFGEGSRLTVL.